Listed below are T cell receptor beta chains from one sample, sequenced in a study of T cells in Graves' hyperthyroidism and ophthalmopathy. MiXCR, run by TCRdb on the multiplex PCR reads, gives a single entry per CDR3 protein. The sample includes over 350,000 distinct CDR3 sequences, about 14% of them seen just once. Sequenced material: blood. The source of these receptors is a man between 18 and 29 years old with Graves' ophthalmopathy. The CDR3 runs from the conserved cysteine through the conserved F or W. Each record gives: clone size, J gene, D gene, V gene, CDR3 protein. The D gene is left open where the match is weak. Only some rows state a clone size, as once, few, many or a class for expanded clones.

clone_size: many; j_call: TRBJ1-2; d_call: TRBD1; v_call: TRBV4-1; cdr3_aa: CASSPTGVDYGYTF
clone_size: many; j_call: TRBJ1-3; d_call: .; v_call: TRBV5-1; cdr3_aa: CASSPGHGMSSGNTIYF
clone_size: many; j_call: TRBJ2-7; d_call: TRBD1; v_call: TRBV9; cdr3_aa: CASSVGQAAYEQYF
clone_size: .; j_call: TRBJ1-1; d_call: TRBD1; v_call: TRBV7-9; cdr3_aa: CASSRIWTGHLNTEAFF
clone_size: .; j_call: TRBJ2-5; d_call: TRBD2; v_call: TRBV4-2; cdr3_aa: CASSQDRTSGRGETQYF
clone_size: .; j_call: TRBJ2-1; d_call: .; v_call: TRBV27; cdr3_aa: CASKTAGNEQFF
clone_size: .; j_call: TRBJ1-4; d_call: .; v_call: TRBV10-2; cdr3_aa: CATRLSTRNEKLFF
clone_size: many; j_call: TRBJ1-1; d_call: .; v_call: TRBV6-5; cdr3_aa: CASSYSEGGNTEAFF
clone_size: many; j_call: TRBJ1-6; d_call: .; v_call: TRBV2; cdr3_aa: CASRAVGEESPLHF
clone_size: many; j_call: TRBJ2-5; d_call: TRBD1; v_call: TRBV12-5; cdr3_aa: CASGLYRGMVSETQYF
clone_size: .; j_call: TRBJ1-5; d_call: .; v_call: TRBV19; cdr3_aa: CASSIPSSNQPQHF
clone_size: many; j_call: TRBJ1-5; d_call: .; v_call: TRBV2; cdr3_aa: CASMLQGNDQPQHF
clone_size: few; j_call: TRBJ1-2; d_call: .; v_call: TRBV29-1; cdr3_aa: CSVEDRPPREPYTF
clone_size: many; j_call: TRBJ2-4; d_call: .; v_call: TRBV20-1; cdr3_aa: CSAMKRILAKNIQYF
clone_size: many; j_call: TRBJ2-7; d_call: .; v_call: TRBV11-2; cdr3_aa: CASSLEGEGVYEQYF
clone_size: many; j_call: TRBJ1-4; d_call: TRBD1; v_call: TRBV6-1; cdr3_aa: CASRSGTGTTNEKLFF
clone_size: many; j_call: TRBJ1-5; d_call: .; v_call: TRBV2; cdr3_aa: CASSVWQLSNQPQHF
clone_size: few; j_call: TRBJ1-2; d_call: TRBD1; v_call: TRBV12-3/TRBV12-4; cdr3_aa: CASSSLGGGNYGYTF
clone_size: few; j_call: TRBJ1-2; d_call: TRBD1; v_call: TRBV6-1; cdr3_aa: CASRRTGAVNDYGYTF
clone_size: .; j_call: TRBJ1-1; d_call: TRBD1; v_call: TRBV20-1; cdr3_aa: CSAHRGLGWDTEAFF
clone_size: few; j_call: TRBJ2-3; d_call: TRBD2; v_call: TRBV13; cdr3_aa: CASSLGRGAGARDTQYF
clone_size: many; j_call: TRBJ2-7; d_call: .; v_call: TRBV3-1; cdr3_aa: CASSQGLSYEQYF
clone_size: few; j_call: TRBJ2-1; d_call: .; v_call: TRBV7-6; cdr3_aa: CASSLVPGPSFYEQFF
clone_size: .; j_call: TRBJ2-1; d_call: TRBD2; v_call: TRBV5-1; cdr3_aa: CASRPGTSVLDEQFF
clone_size: many; j_call: TRBJ2-1; d_call: .; v_call: TRBV12-3/TRBV12-4; cdr3_aa: CASSLPWNNEQFF
clone_size: .; j_call: TRBJ1-3; d_call: .; v_call: TRBV2; cdr3_aa: CASSGVRDGNTIYF
clone_size: .; j_call: TRBJ1-1; d_call: .; v_call: TRBV12-3/TRBV12-4; cdr3_aa: CASSSTDRGGNTEAFF
clone_size: .; j_call: TRBJ2-2; d_call: TRBD2; v_call: TRBV19; cdr3_aa: CASSNKLAGVPEELFF
clone_size: many; j_call: TRBJ2-1; d_call: TRBD2; v_call: TRBV3-1; cdr3_aa: CASSLHSGVNDEQFF
clone_size: many; j_call: TRBJ1-2; d_call: .; v_call: TRBV3-1; cdr3_aa: CASSQGSGGDRYTF
clone_size: many; j_call: TRBJ2-3; d_call: .; v_call: TRBV5-1; cdr3_aa: CASSLGLGSTDTQYF
clone_size: many; j_call: TRBJ2-5; d_call: TRBD2; v_call: TRBV10-2; cdr3_aa: CASTRDYRETQYF
clone_size: .; j_call: TRBJ2-7; d_call: .; v_call: TRBV20-1; cdr3_aa: CSARGGENVYEQYF
clone_size: .; j_call: TRBJ2-1; d_call: TRBD2; v_call: TRBV25-1; cdr3_aa: CASSERLAGVDNEQFF
clone_size: many; j_call: TRBJ2-5; d_call: .; v_call: TRBV11-2; cdr3_aa: CASSLAGRAQETQYF
clone_size: many; j_call: TRBJ2-7; d_call: TRBD2; v_call: TRBV11-1; cdr3_aa: CASSYGTSASYEQYF
clone_size: few; j_call: TRBJ2-3; d_call: .; v_call: TRBV18; cdr3_aa: CASSPPGYGGTDTQYF
clone_size: many; j_call: TRBJ1-1; d_call: .; v_call: TRBV20-1; cdr3_aa: CSATGMNTEAFF
clone_size: many; j_call: TRBJ2-1; d_call: TRBD1; v_call: TRBV6-1; cdr3_aa: CASSPGQGIYNEQFF
clone_size: few; j_call: TRBJ1-1; d_call: TRBD1; v_call: TRBV27; cdr3_aa: CASSLRGRGTEAFF
clone_size: many; j_call: TRBJ2-7; d_call: TRBD2; v_call: TRBV3-1; cdr3_aa: CASTSRGLAAYEQYF
clone_size: many; j_call: TRBJ2-7; d_call: .; v_call: TRBV18; cdr3_aa: CASSQLRSSGYEQYF
clone_size: many; j_call: TRBJ2-7; d_call: TRBD1; v_call: TRBV12-3/TRBV12-4; cdr3_aa: CASRFRQGTYEQYF
clone_size: many; j_call: TRBJ2-3; d_call: .; v_call: TRBV13; cdr3_aa: CASSFGRYGTDTQYF
clone_size: .; j_call: TRBJ1-1; d_call: TRBD1; v_call: TRBV6-1; cdr3_aa: CASSEITGDRGRRAEAFF
clone_size: .; j_call: TRBJ2-5; d_call: TRBD2; v_call: TRBV5-1; cdr3_aa: CASSHTSGGASEAQYF
clone_size: many; j_call: TRBJ2-1; d_call: .; v_call: TRBV20-1; cdr3_aa: CSARDSRQGRGYEQFF
clone_size: many; j_call: TRBJ2-7; d_call: .; v_call: TRBV6-5; cdr3_aa: CASSYEPYYEQYF
clone_size: few; j_call: TRBJ2-3; d_call: .; v_call: TRBV24-1; cdr3_aa: CATSSRGTVNTQYF
clone_size: many; j_call: TRBJ2-2; d_call: .; v_call: TRBV11-2; cdr3_aa: CASRTIREANTGELFF
clone_size: many; j_call: TRBJ2-5; d_call: TRBD2; v_call: TRBV11-2; cdr3_aa: CASSLVTSGVKETQYF
clone_size: many; j_call: TRBJ2-5; d_call: .; v_call: TRBV30; cdr3_aa: CAWSVSETQYF
clone_size: many; j_call: TRBJ2-2; d_call: .; v_call: TRBV12-3/TRBV12-4; cdr3_aa: CASSPETNTGELFF
clone_size: many; j_call: TRBJ2-7; d_call: TRBD1; v_call: TRBV18; cdr3_aa: CASSPRTGKEQYF
clone_size: .; j_call: TRBJ1-2; d_call: .; v_call: TRBV7-8; cdr3_aa: CASSPRENPYGYTF
clone_size: many; j_call: TRBJ2-1; d_call: .; v_call: TRBV2; cdr3_aa: CASRANFVEQFF
clone_size: many; j_call: TRBJ2-5; d_call: TRBD2; v_call: TRBV7-2; cdr3_aa: CASSFSLAGGSTQYF
clone_size: few; j_call: TRBJ2-3; d_call: .; v_call: TRBV4-1; cdr3_aa: CASSDVWGAATDTQYF
clone_size: .; j_call: TRBJ1-6; d_call: .; v_call: TRBV7-9; cdr3_aa: CASSHSGAGYNSPLHF